The 17 T cell receptor beta chains listed next were all sequenced from one sample in a study of CD8+ T cells in alopecia areata. Specified treatment: oral pan-JAK inhibitor, 5-10 mg twice daily. Isolated RNA was reverse transcribed into cDNA used as the sequencing template. TCRdb keeps only in-frame clones here, not all; method: immunoSEQ multiplex PCR. There are about 210,000 clones in the sample; over 60% occur only once, and about 4% lies in the top ten. The sequenced sample was CD4+ T cells sorted from blood, obtained at week 4, from a patient treated with tofacitinib. The receptors derive from a human donor with alopecia areata.

The CDR3 DNA is TGTGCCAGCACCCAAGGAGTCAAGGGGCCCATGAACACTGAAGCTTTCTTT. Amino acid sequence: CASTQGVKGPMNTEAFF. The V and J genes are TRBV11-2 and TRBJ1-1; a weak D match, TRBD1 (5 bases). Germline V CDR1 and CDR2: SGHAT, FQNNGV. The length of the CDR3 is 17 residues. V dropped 7 bases and J dropped 0 bases, with 21 bases sitting between them.

V usage is TRBV29-1 and J usage is TRBJ2-1, with TRBD2 matching 13 bases. The V and J ends lost 7 bases and 5 bases, in that order; junction bases with no gene match: 2. CDR1 and CDR2 from the germline V gene are SQVTM and ANQGSEA. The CDR3 sequence is 13 residues long. The CDR3 DNA reads as TGCAGCGCCGGACTAGCGGGGGACAATGAGCAGTTCTTC. It encodes CSAGLAGDNEQFF.

CDR3 nucleotides: TGTGCCAGCAGCTTACGCAGGGACACCACCGGGGAGCTGTTTTTT. This encodes CASSLRRDTTGELFF. The chain has TRBV7-6 and TRBJ2-2, with TRBD1 as a possible D gene (6 bases). The V and J ends lost 2 bases and 4 bases respectively, with 11 bases between them. Germline V gene lookup returns CDR1 SGHVS and CDR2 FNYEAQ. The CDR3 covers 15 residues.

CDR3 nucleotides: TGTGCCAGCAGCGCGGGTCCAAACATCTATAGCAATCAGCCCCAGCATTTT. Its protein product is CASSAGPNIYSNQPQHF. V is TRBV5-6 and J is TRBJ1-5, with D hard to call. This CDR3 has 17 residues. Trimming stripped 4 bases from V and 0 bases from J, with 17 bases between. CDR1 and CDR2 (germline): SGHDT, YYEEEE.

V is TRBV15 and J is TRBJ2-4; D is uncertain. The CDR3 length is 14 residues. The V and J ends lost 0 bases and 1 base respectively, with 4 bases between them. Germline CDR1 reads LNHNV; CDR2 reads YYDKDF (reference sequence). The CDR3 sequence is CATSRDPAKNIQYF. The CDR3 coding sequence is TGTGCCACCAGCAGAGATCCGGCCAAAAACATTCAGTACTTC.

This clone appeared a few times. Other DNA sequences in this specimen translate into the identical CDR3. This rearrangement joins TRBV6-5 to TRBJ2-7; 11 bases align to TRBD1. CDR3 length: 15 residues. The V gene's germline CDR1 is MNHEY and CDR2 SVGAGI. The trim removed 0 bases at V and 4 bases at J, leaving 2 bases unmatched. The CDR3 sequence is CASSYSGQGAYEQYF. The CDR3 coding sequence is TGTGCCAGCAGTTACTCAGGACAGGGGGCTTACGAGCAGTACTTC.

The chain couples TRBV29-1 to TRBJ1-2; 8 bases map to TRBD1. CDR1 and CDR2 from the germline V gene are SQVTM and ANQGSEA. The V gene end was trimmed by 7 bases and the J gene end by 4 bases; junction bases not matched to a gene: 8. This CDR3 spans 13 amino acids. The DNA for the CDR3 is TGCAGCGCTGACAGGGGTTTGGGCTATGGCTACACCTTC. This codes for CSADRGLGYGYTF.

The V and J genes are TRBV29-1 and TRBJ2-6; D gene ambiguous. There are 15 residues in the CDR3. V lost 6 bases, J lost 4 bases, and 16 bases lay in between. Per germline, CDR1 SQVTM and CDR2 ANQGSEA. The CDR3 protein is CSVGWLGFGANVLTF. The DNA of the CDR3 is TGCAGCGTGGGATGGTTGGGGTTCGGGGCCAACGTCCTGACTTTC.

The rearrangement uses TRBV7-2 and TRBJ1-5; tentatively, D is TRBD1 (5 bases). V lost 4 bases and J lost 3, with 10 bases in between. The length of the CDR3 is 14 residues. The germline gives CDR1 SGHTA, CDR2 FQGNSA. The CDR3 here is CASSYTGHNQPQHF. CDR3 DNA sequence: TGTGCCAGCAGCTATACAGGCCACAATCAGCCCCAGCATTTT.

This clone was observed at least ten times. J is TRBJ2-1 and V is TRBV5-6; D is unresolved. V dropped 5 bases and J dropped 9 bases, with 9 bases sitting between them. Looked up from germline, CDR1 is SGHDT and CDR2 is YYEEEE. This CDR3 is built from 11 residues. This CDR3 is CASRSGAEQFF. The CDR3 bases are TGTGCCAGCAGGAGTGGAGCTGAGCAGTTCTTC. The full variable domain, with the rest looked up from reference TRBV5-6 and TRBJ2-1, is DAGVTQSPTHLIKTRGQQVTLRCSPKSGHDTVSWYQQALGQGPQFIFQYYEEEERQRGNFPDRFSGHQFPNYSSELNVNALLLGDSALYLCASRSGAEQFFGPGTRLTVL.

This sequence joins TRBV7-9 and TRBJ1-2; D is undetermined. The CDR3 totals 14 residues. The germline V gene has CDR1 SEHNR and CDR2 FQNEAQ (reference sequence). V was shortened by 2 bases and J by 1 base, with 8 bases between the two germline ends. CDR3 region: CASSLWNSNYGYTF. As DNA, the CDR3 is TGTGCCAGCAGCTTATGGAACAGTAACTATGGCTACACCTTC. Filled out from reference TRBV7-9 and TRBJ1-2, the complete variable domain reads DTGVSQNPRHKITKRGQNVTFRCDPISEHNRLYWYRQTLGQGPEFLTYFQNEAQLEKSRLLSDRFSAERPKGSFSTLEIQRTEQGDSAMYLCASSLWNSNYGYTFGSGTRLTVV.

The chain has TRBV14 and TRBJ2-2; 9 bases fit TRBD2. Germline CDR1 reads SGHDN; CDR2 reads FVKESK. This CDR3 contains 17 residues. Losses at the gene ends were 0 bases for V and 7 bases for J; bases not matched to a gene: 9. CDR3 sequence (DNA): TGTGCCAGCAGCCAAGATGGGCTAGCGGGGCGACGCGGGGAGCTGTTTTTT. Amino acid sequence: CASSQDGLAGRRGELFF.

This clone was seen a few times. This chain joins TRBV9 and TRBJ2-3; no firm D call. Per the germline V gene, CDR1 is SGDLS and CDR2 is YYNGEE. V gave up 2 bases and J gave up 0 bases, with 7 bases separating them. This CDR3 contains 14 residues. CDR3: CASSVAASTDTQYF. The CDR3, as DNA: TGTGCCAGCAGCGTCGCCGCCAGCACAGATACGCAGTATTTT.

The V and J genes are TRBV29-1 and TRBJ2-5; either TRBD1 or TRBD2 may fit D (5 bases each). With 3 bases removed from V and 5 bases from J, the gap between germline ends came to 16 bases. The CDR3 loop spans 14 amino acids. Germline CDR1 and CDR2: SQVTM and ANQGSEA. CDR3 protein: CSVELPGGWETQYF. The CDR3 bases are TGCAGCGTTGAGCTGCCTGGGGGATGGGAGACCCAGTACTTC. Full variable domain (rest looked up from reference TRBV29-1 and TRBJ2-5): SAVISQKPSRDICQRGTSLTIQCQVDSQVTMMFWYRQQPGQSLTLIATANQGSEATYESGFVIDKFPISRPNLTFSTLTVSNMSPEDSSIYLCSVELPGGWETQYFGPGTRLLVL.

V gene TRBV11-2 combines with J gene TRBJ2-1; 10 positions match TRBD2. CDR3 length: 18 residues. V lost 5 bases, J lost 4 bases, and 14 bases stayed unmatched. CDR1 and CDR2 (germline): SGHAT, FQNNGV. In DNA form, the CDR3 reads TGTGCCAGCAGCCCCAGGTCCGGTAGCGGGGGGCTGTACAATGAGCAGTTCTTC. It yields the protein CASSPRSGSGGLYNEQFF.

The V gene is TRBV5-4, the J gene TRBJ2-7, with 7 positions matching TRBD2. Unmatched junction bases numbered 8, after V lost 0 bases and J lost 2 bases. Germline CDR1 reads SGHNT; CDR2 reads YYREEE (reference sequence). The CDR3 runs to 16 residues. The CDR3 DNA sequence: TGTGCCAGCAGCTTGGGGACTCCGGGGGGTACCTACGAGCAGTACTTC. Translated, it gives CASSLGTPGGTYEQYF.

The V and J genes are TRBV6-5 and TRBJ1-2; no clear D. Germline CDR1 is MNHEY and CDR2 is SVGAGI. The CDR3 consists of 14 residues. Trimming took 6 bases from V and 3 from J, leaving 14 bases between them. The CDR3 loop reads CASRRLALDYGYTF. As DNA, the CDR3 is TGTGCCAGCAGACGCCTTGCCCTAGACTATGGCTACACCTTC.